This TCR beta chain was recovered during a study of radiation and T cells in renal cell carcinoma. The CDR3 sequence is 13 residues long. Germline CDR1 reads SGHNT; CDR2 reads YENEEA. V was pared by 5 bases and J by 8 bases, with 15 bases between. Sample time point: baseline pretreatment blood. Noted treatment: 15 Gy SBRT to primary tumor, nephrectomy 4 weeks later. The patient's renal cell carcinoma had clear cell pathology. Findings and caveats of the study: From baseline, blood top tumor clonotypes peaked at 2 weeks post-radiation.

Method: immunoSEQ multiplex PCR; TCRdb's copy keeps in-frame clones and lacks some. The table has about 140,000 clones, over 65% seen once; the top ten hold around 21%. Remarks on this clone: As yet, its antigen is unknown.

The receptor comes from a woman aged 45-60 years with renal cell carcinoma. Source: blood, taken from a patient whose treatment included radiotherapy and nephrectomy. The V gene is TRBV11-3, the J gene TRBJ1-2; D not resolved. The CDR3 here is CASSRHPPGGYTF. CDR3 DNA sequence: TGTGCCAGCAGCCGCCACCCGCCCGGCGGCTACACCTTC.